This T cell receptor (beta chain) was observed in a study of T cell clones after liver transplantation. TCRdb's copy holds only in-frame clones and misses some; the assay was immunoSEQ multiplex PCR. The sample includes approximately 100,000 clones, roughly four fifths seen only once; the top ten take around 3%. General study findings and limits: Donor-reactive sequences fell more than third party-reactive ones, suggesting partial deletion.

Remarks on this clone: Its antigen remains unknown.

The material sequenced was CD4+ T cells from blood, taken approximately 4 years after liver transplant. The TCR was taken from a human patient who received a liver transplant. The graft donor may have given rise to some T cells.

For the CDR3, the DNA is TGTGCCAGCAGCTTAGAAGGCAGGGGGTTAAGCTCCTATAATTCACCCCTCCACTTT. Translated, it gives CASSLEGRGLSSYNSPLHF. The J gene is TRBJ1-6, the V gene TRBV11-3; 7 bases are a match to TRBD1. The V gene's germline CDR1 is SGHNT and CDR2 YENEEA. This CDR3 comprises 19 residues. J lost 0 bases, V lost 0 bases, and 8 bases had no gene match. Full variable domain (remainder filled in from reference TRBV11-3 and TRBJ1-6): EAGVVQSPRYKIIEKKQPVAFWCNPISGHNTLYWYLQNLGQGPELLIRYENEEAVDDSQLPKDRFSAERLKGVDSTLKIQPAELGDSAVYLCASSLEGRGLSSYNSPLHFGNGTRLTVT.